This TCR beta chain was captured by sequencing in a study of T cells in Graves' hyperthyroidism and ophthalmopathy. Study-level points and caveats: Blood also contained most expanded thyroid clonotypes above 0.001. Prediction of ophthalmopathy progression came a median approximately 6.6 months pre-onset.

Authors of the study amplified TCR beta CDR3 regions from RNA transcripts. Using the HTBI primer set, a first-round RT-PCR was run on the TCR CDR3. One entry per CDR3 protein results from TCRdb running MiXCR on the multiplex PCR reads. Of around 500,000 distinct CDR3 sequences listed, about 20% are singletons. In the ophthalmopathy cohort, Clinical Activity Score was at least 3, NOSPECS grade at least 4, and duration under 3 months. Diagnosis rested on symptoms, serum thyroxine and TRAb, thyroid ultrasound, and orbital computed tomography. A remark on this clonotype: Antigen specificity is unknown.

The germline gives CDR1 SGHRS, CDR2 YFSETQ. The CDR3 spans 16 residues. The V gene lost 4 bases and the J gene lost 2 bases, with 16 bases spanning the gap. The specimen was blood. This clonotype was obtained from a woman aged 70-85 years with Graves' ophthalmopathy. The V gene is TRBV5-1, the J gene TRBJ2-1; tentatively, D is TRBD2 (5 bases). The CDR3 here is CASSPSRGQPYNEQFF. CDR3 nucleotide sequence: TGCGCCAGCAGCCCCTCGCGCGGGCAGCCCTACAATGAGCAGTTCTTC. Complete variable domain (other parts from reference TRBV5-1 and TRBJ2-1): KAGVTQTPRYLIKTRGQQVTLSCSPISGHRSVSWYQQTPGQGLQFLFEYFSETQRNKGNFPGRFSGRQFSNSRSEMNVSTLELGDSALYLCASSPSRGQPYNEQFFGPGTRLTVL.